This T cell receptor beta chain was found in a study of OX40 agonist ivuxolimab in advanced cancers. Background on the study: The dose-escalation cohort had hepatocellular carcinoma, melanoma, renal cell or head and neck cancer. Subjects had a mean age of roughly 60 years, with a range of about 20 to 85; around 83% were male. The eligibility criteria allowed prior anti-PD-1, anti-PD-L1 or anti-CTLA-4 therapy, and around 40% had some.

Study-wide points: The study observed clonal expansion of CD4+ and CD8+ blood T cells by week 6 at 0.1 to 3.0 mg/kg.

The data were produced by immunoSEQ multiplex PCR, yet TCRdb's version contains in-frame clones alone and is incomplete. The table records fewer than 30,000 clones, approximately 89% of them present only once. The CDR3 runs to 12 residues. The germline V gene has CDR1 SGHRS and CDR2 YFSETQ. Trimming stripped 4 bases from V and 13 bases from J, with 15 bases between. Concerning this clone itself: Its target is unknown.

This specimen consisted of CD4+ or CD8+ T cells sorted from blood, obtained in a trial of the OX40 agonist ivuxolimab. This clonotype was obtained from an adult with an advanced solid tumor such as melanoma, head and neck, liver or kidney cancer. The chain recombines TRBV5-1 with TRBJ2-1; perhaps TRBD2 as D (6 bases). DNA of the CDR3: TGCGCCAGCAGCCTCTGGGACTCGCGTCAGTTCTTC. Protein sequence: CASSLWDSRQFF.